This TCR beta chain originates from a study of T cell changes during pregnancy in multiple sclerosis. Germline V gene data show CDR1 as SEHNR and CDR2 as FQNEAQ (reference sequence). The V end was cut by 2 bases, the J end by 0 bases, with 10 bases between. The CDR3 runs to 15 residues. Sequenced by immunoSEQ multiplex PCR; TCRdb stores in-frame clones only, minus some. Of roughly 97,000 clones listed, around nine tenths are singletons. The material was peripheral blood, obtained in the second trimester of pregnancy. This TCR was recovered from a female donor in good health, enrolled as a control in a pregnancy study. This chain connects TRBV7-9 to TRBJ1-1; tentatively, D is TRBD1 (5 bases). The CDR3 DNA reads TGTGCCAGCAGCTTACAGGGCGGGGTGAACACTGAAGCTTTCTTT. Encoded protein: CASSLQGGVNTEAFF.